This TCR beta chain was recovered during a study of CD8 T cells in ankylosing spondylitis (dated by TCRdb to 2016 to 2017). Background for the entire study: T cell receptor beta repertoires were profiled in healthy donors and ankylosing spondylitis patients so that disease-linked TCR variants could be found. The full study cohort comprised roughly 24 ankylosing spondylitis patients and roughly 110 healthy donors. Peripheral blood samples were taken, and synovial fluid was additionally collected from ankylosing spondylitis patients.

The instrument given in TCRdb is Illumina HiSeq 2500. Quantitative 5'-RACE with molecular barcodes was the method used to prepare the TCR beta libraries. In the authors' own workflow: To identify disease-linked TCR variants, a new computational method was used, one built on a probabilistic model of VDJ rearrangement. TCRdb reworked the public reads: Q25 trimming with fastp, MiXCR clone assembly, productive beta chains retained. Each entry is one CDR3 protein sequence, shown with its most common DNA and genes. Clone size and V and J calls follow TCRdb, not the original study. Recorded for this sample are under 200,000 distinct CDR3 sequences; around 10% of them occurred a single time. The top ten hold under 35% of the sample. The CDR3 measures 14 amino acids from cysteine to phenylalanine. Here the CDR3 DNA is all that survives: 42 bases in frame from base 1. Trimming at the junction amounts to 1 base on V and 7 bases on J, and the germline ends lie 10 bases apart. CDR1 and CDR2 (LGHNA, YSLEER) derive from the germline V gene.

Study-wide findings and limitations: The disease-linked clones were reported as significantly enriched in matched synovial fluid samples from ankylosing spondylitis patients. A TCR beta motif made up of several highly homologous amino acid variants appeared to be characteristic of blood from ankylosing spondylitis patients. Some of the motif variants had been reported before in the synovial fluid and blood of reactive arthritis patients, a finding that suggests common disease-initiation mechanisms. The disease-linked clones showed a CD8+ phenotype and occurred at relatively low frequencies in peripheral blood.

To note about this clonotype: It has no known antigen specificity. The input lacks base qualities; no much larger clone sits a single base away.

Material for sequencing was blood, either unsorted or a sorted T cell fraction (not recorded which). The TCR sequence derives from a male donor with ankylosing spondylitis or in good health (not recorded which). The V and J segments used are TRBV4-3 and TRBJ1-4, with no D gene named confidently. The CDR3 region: CASSQGAGTEKLFF. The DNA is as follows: TGCGCCAGCAGCCAAGGGGCGGGAACTGAAAAACTGTTTTTT.